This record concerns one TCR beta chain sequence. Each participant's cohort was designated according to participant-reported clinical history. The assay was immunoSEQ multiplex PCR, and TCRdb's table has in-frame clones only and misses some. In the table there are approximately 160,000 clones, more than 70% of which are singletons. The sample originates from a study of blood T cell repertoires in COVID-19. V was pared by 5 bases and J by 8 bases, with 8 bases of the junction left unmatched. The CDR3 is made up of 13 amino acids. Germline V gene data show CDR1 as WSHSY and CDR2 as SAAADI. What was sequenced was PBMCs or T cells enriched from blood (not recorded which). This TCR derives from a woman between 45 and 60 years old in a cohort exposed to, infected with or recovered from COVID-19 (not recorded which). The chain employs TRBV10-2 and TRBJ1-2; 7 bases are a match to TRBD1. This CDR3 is CASSTAGQWGYTF. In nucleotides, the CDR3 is TGCGCCAGCAGTACGGCGGGACAGTGGGGCTACACCTTC.